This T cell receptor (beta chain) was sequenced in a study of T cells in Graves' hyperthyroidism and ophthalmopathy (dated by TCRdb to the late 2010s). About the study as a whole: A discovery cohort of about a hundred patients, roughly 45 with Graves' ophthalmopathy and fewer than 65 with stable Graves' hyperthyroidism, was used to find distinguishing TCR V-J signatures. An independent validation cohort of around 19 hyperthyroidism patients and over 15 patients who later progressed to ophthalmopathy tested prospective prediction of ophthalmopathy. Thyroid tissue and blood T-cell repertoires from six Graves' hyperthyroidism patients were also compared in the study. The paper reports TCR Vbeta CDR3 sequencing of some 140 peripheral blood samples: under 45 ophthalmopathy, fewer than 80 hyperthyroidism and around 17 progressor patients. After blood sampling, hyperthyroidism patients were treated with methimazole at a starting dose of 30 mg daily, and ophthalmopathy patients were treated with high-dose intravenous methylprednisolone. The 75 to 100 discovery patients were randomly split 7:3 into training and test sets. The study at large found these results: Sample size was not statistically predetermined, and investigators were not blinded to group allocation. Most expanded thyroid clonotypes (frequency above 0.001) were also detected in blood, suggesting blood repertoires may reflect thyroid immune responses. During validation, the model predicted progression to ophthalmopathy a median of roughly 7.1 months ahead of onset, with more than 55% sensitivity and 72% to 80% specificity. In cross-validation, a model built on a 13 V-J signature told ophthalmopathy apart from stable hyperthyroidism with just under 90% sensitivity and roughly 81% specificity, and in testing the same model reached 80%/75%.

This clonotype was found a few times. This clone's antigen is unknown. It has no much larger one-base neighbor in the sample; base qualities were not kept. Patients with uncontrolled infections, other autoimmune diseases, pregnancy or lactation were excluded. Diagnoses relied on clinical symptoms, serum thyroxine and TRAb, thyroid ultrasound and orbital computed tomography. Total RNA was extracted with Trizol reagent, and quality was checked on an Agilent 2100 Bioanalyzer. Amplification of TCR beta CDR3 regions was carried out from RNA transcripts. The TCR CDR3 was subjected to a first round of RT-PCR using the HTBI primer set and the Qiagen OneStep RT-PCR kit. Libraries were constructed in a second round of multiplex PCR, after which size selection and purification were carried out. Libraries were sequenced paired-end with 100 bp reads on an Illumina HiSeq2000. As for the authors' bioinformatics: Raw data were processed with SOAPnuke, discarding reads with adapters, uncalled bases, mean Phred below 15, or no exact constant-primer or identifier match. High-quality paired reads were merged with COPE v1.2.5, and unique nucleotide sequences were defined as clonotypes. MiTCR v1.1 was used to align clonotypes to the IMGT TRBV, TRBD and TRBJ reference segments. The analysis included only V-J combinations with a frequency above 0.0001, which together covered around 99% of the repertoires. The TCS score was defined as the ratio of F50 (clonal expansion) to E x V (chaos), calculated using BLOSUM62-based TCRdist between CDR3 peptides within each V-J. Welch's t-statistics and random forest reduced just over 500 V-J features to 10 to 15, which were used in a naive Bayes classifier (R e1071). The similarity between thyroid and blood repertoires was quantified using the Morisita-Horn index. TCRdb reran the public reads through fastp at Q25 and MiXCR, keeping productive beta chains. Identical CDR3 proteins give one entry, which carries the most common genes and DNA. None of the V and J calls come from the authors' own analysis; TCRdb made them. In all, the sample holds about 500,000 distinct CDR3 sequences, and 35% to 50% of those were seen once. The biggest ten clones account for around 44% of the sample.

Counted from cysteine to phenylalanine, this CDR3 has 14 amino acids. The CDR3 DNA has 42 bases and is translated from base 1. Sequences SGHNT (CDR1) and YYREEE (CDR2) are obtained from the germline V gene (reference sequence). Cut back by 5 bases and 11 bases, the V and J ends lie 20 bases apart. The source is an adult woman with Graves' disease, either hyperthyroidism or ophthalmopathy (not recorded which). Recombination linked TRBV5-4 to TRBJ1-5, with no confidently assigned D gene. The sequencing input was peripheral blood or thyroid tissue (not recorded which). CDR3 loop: CASSSRTGAETQHF. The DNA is TGTGCCAGCAGTTCACGGACGGGTGCGGAGACCCAGCATTTT.